Listed here are 27 T cell receptor beta chains from one sample, sequenced in a study of blood T cell repertoires in COVID-19. TCRdb keeps only in-frame clones here, not all; method: immunoSEQ multiplex PCR. The sample holds a few hundred thousand clones, around four fifths seen once. Sequences were obtained from peripheral blood. Receptors were obtained from a woman in her 70s with COVID-19, enrolled during active disease.

The CDR3, as DNA: TGCGCCAGCAGCCAAGTTTTAGTGGGCAGGAGCACAGATACGCAGTATTTT. It yields the protein CASSQVLVGRSTDTQYF. The J gene is TRBJ2-3, the V gene TRBV4-1; D gene uncertain. V lost 1 base and J 0 bases, leaving 14 bases between the germline ends. The CDR3 runs 17 residues. Germline V gene data show CDR1 as MGHRA and CDR2 as YSYEKL.

The genes are TRBV4-3 and TRBJ2-3; 11 bases fit TRBD2. The J segment lost 2 bases and the V segment lost 1 base, leaving 8 bases of the junction unmatched. The germline gives CDR1 LGHNA, CDR2 YSLEER. The CDR3 loop spans 18 amino acids. As DNA, the CDR3 is TGCGCCAGCAGCCAAGGGGGACTAGCGGCCCTCATCACAGATACGCAGTATTTT. Protein product: CASSQGGLAALITDTQYF.

This clone was picked up a small number of times. Other DNA sequences in the sample encode the same CDR3. V gene TRBV29-1 combines with J gene TRBJ2-1; no clear D gene. V shed 4 bases and J shed 4 bases, with 2 bases lying between them. CDR1 SQVTM and CDR2 ANQGSEA come from the germline V gene. This CDR3 spans 10 amino acids. The CDR3 DNA is TGCAGCGTTGTATACAATGAGCAGTTCTTC. It encodes CSVVYNEQFF.

V is TRBV28 and J is TRBJ2-3; 14 positions agree with TRBD2. The CDR3 contains 17 residues. V shed 4 bases, J shed 7 bases, and the junction held 10 bases outside the gene matches. Germline V gene sequence: CDR1 MDHEN, CDR2 SYDVKM. In DNA, the CDR3 is TGTGCCAGCAGTTCCCGACCTGGGACTAGCGGGAGATATACGCAGTATTTT. It translates to CASSSRPGTSGRYTQYF. Full variable domain (missing parts from reference TRBV28 and TRBJ2-3): DVKVTQSSRYLVKRTGEKVFLECVQDMDHENMFWYRQDPGLGLRLIYFSYDVKMKEKGDIPEGYSVSREKKERFSLILESASTNQTSMYLCASSSRPGTSGRYTQYFGPGTRLTVL.

J is TRBJ2-1 and V is TRBV11-1; 11 bases agree with TRBD2. The ends lost 2 bases at V and 8 bases at J; junction bases unmatched: 8. CDR1 and CDR2 from the germline V gene are SGHAT and FQDESV (reference sequence). CDR3 length equals 16 residues. CDR3 amino acids: CASSLLVAGGVDEQFF. For the CDR3, the DNA is TGTGCCAGCAGCTTATTGGTAGCGGGAGGGGTGGATGAGCAGTTCTTC.

The rearrangement uses TRBV6-1 and TRBJ1-2, with a tentative D call TRBD1 (6 bases). The V and J ends lost 3 bases and 2 bases respectively, with 13 bases between them. Germline CDR1 and CDR2: MNHNS and SASEGT. There are 15 residues in the CDR3. CDR3 nucleotide sequence: TGTGCCAGCAGTGACCTGACAGGACCGAACTATGGCTACACCTTC. Encoded protein: CASSDLTGPNYGYTF.

The CDR3 coding sequence is TGCGCCAGCAGGGCTAGCGGGAGGACAGATACGCAGTATTTT. This gives the protein CASRASGRTDTQYF. This rearrangement joins TRBV5-1 to TRBJ2-3; 11 bases are shared with TRBD2. Germline CDR1 and CDR2: SGHRS and YFSETQ. The CDR3 contains 14 residues. V lost 5 bases to trimming and J lost 3 bases; unmatched junction nucleotides: 2. Full variable domain (outside the CDR3, taken from reference TRBV5-1 and TRBJ2-3): KAGVTQTPRYLIKTRGQQVTLSCSPISGHRSVSWYQQTPGQGLQFLFEYFSETQRNKGNFPGRFSGRQFSNSRSEMNVSTLELGDSALYLCASRASGRTDTQYFGPGTRLTVL.

The chain joins TRBV19 to TRBJ1-1; 7 positions match TRBD1. Germline values: CDR1 LNHDA, CDR2 SQIVND (reference sequence). With 6 bases clipped from V and 4 bases from J, the junction kept 8 bases outside the gene matches. The CDR3 has 14 amino acids. The CDR3, as DNA: TGTGCCAGTAGGAAAACGACAGGGACCACTGAAGCTTTCTTT. Translated: CASRKTTGTTEAFF.

The J gene is TRBJ1-3, the V gene TRBV7-9, with 8 bases aligning to TRBD1. Germline loops: CDR1 SEHNR, CDR2 FQNEAQ (reference sequence). The V segment lost 8 bases and the J segment 2 bases; nucleotides outside the gene matches: 5. The CDR3 has 14 residues. CDR3 residues: CASRPGQAGNTIYF. CDR3 DNA: TGTGCCAGCCGCCCGGGACAGGCTGGAAACACCATATATTTT.

This clone was counted a single time. The rearrangement uses TRBV19 and TRBJ2-4; 7 bases fit TRBD1. Trimming at V came to 6 bases and at J to 15 bases, leaving 14 bases not matched to a gene. The CDR3 extends over 13 amino acids. Germline V CDR1 and CDR2: LNHDA, SQIVND (reference sequence). CDR3 sequence reads: CASSDPQGRSSYF. The CDR3 nucleotides are TGTGCCAGTAGCGATCCACAGGGGCGTTCCTCGTACTTC.

The chain has TRBV18 and TRBJ2-5; tentative D call: TRBD2 (5 bases). The germline CDR1 and CDR2 sequences are KGHSH and LQKENI. CDR3 length equals 13 residues. Deletions cut 8 bases from V and 0 bases from J, with 10 bases between. In nucleotides, the CDR3 is TGTGCCAGCCAAGGACTTTACCAAGAGACCCAGTACTTC. As protein: CASQGLYQETQYF.

The V call is TRBV28, the J call TRBJ2-2; 10 bases map to TRBD2. This CDR3 is 16 amino acids long. The germline gives CDR1 MDHEN, CDR2 SYDVKM. With V trimmed by 5 bases and J by 4 bases, 7 bases remained unmatched. The CDR3 nucleotides read TGTGCCAGCAGTCGCCAACTAGCGGGATTCACCGGGGAGCTGTTTTTT. This sequence encodes CASSRQLAGFTGELFF.

V is TRBV7-3 and J is TRBJ2-1; TRBD2 aligns across 8 bases. The CDR3 spans 14 residues. With V trimmed by 6 bases and J by 5 bases, 6 bases remained unmatched. CDR1 SGHTA and CDR2 FQGTGA come from the germline V gene. CDR3 DNA sequence: TGTGCCAGCAGTAGCGGGATTTTCAACAATGAGCAGTTCTTC. As protein: CASSSGIFNNEQFF.

This chain uses TRBV6-5 with TRBJ2-7; 7 nucleotides match TRBD1. The CDR3 has 15 amino acids. Losses at the gene ends were 6 bases for V and 2 bases for J; bases not matched to a gene: 10. Per germline, CDR1 MNHEY and CDR2 SVGAGI. The CDR3 DNA sequence: TGTGCCAGCAGCTATGATCGTACAGGGGCCTACGAGCAGTACTTC. Translated, it gives CASSYDRTGAYEQYF.

CDR3 in DNA: TGTGCCACCCTCAGGGGTCGGCGCTATGGCTACACCTTC. It translates to CATLRGRRYGYTF. The chain combines TRBV28 with TRBJ1-2; a possible D gene is TRBD1 (6 bases). There are 13 residues in the CDR3. Germline values: CDR1 MDHEN, CDR2 SYDVKM. V shed 10 bases and J shed 4 bases, with 16 bases lying between them.

The gene calls are TRBV5-1 and TRBJ2-7; 7 positions match TRBD1. Germline V gene lookup returns CDR1 SGHRS and CDR2 YFSETQ. V shed 4 bases and J 3 bases; nucleotides not matched to a gene: 7. This CDR3 has 14 amino acids. DNA for the CDR3: TGCGCCAGCAGCGCGACAGGGAATATCTACGAGCAGTACTTC. Its protein product is CASSATGNIYEQYF.

This clone was observed a single time. The J gene is TRBJ1-5, the V gene TRBV19; tentative D call: TRBD1 (6 bases). Germline-derived CDR1 and CDR2 are LNHDA and SQIVND (reference sequence). The V and J ends lost 5 bases and 2 bases respectively, with 10 bases between them. The CDR3 has 14 residues. Here the CDR3 DNA reads TGTGCCAGTAGTGATCACAGGGGCAATCAGCCCCAGCATTTT. Its translation: CASSDHRGNQPQHF.

V gene TRBV5-8 combines with J gene TRBJ2-3; 7 nucleotides align to TRBD2. The ends lost 4 bases at V and 2 bases at J; junction bases unmatched: 7. The CDR3 totals 15 residues. CDR1 is SGHTS, CDR2 YDEGEE, per germline. The CDR3 DNA reads as TGTGCCAGCAGCCTCAGCGGGACCCTCACAGATACGCAGTATTTT. This codes for CASSLSGTLTDTQYF.

This chain joins TRBV9 and TRBJ1-1; TRBD1 aligns across 9 bases. The trim removed 4 bases at V and 0 bases at J, leaving 10 bases unmatched. This CDR3 is 17 amino acids long. Germline CDR1 reads SGDLS; CDR2 reads YYNGEE. The CDR3 DNA sequence: TGTGCCAGCAGCAATACCGGGACAGGGTTTTTGAACACTGAAGCTTTCTTT. It specifies CASSNTGTGFLNTEAFF.

This chain links TRBV30 with TRBJ2-3, with unresolved D. Between the trimmed V and J ends, which lost 0 bases and 3 bases, there was a span of 7 bases. The CDR3 runs 13 residues. Germline CDR1 GTSNPN, CDR2 SVGIG (reference sequence). In DNA, the CDR3 is TGTGCCTGGAGTGTACCCAGGACAGATACGCAGTATTTT. Residues: CAWSVPRTDTQYF.

Written as DNA, the CDR3 is TGTGCCAGCAGCTTAGATCAGACCTACGAGCAGTACTTC. It codes for CASSLDQTYEQYF. This chain joins TRBV11-1 and TRBJ2-7, with no clear D. CDR3 size: 13 residues. CDR1 is SGHAT, CDR2 FQDESV, per germline (reference sequence). Trimming removed 1 base from V and 2 bases from J, with 6 bases in between.

This chain joins TRBV6-5 and TRBJ1-1, with TRBD1 matching over 7 bases. The CDR3 consists of 14 residues. The V and J ends lost 5 bases and 6 bases, in that order; junction bases with no gene match: 9. Per germline, CDR1 MNHEY and CDR2 SVGAGI. CDR3 sequence (DNA): TGTGCCAGCAGTCAATCGACAGGGTCTCCTGAAGCTTTCTTT. Encoded protein: CASSQSTGSPEAFF.

In nucleotides, the CDR3 is TGTGCCAGCAGCGCGATGACAGCCCGGGATGGCTACACCTTC. Translating gives CASSAMTARDGYTF. V is TRBV28 and J is TRBJ1-2, with D possibly being TRBD1 (5 bases). The CDR3 is 14 amino acids. The germline gives CDR1 MDHEN, CDR2 SYDVKM. Between the trimmed V and J ends, which lost 6 bases and 6 bases, there was a span of 17 bases.

In this sample, this clone turned up a few times. This chain uses TRBV5-4 with TRBJ2-7, with a tentative D call TRBD1 (6 bases). V lost 0 bases to trimming and J lost 5 bases, with 15 bases between them. This CDR3 spans 15 amino acids. CDR1 is SGHNT, CDR2 YYREEE, per germline (reference sequence). CDR3 sequence reads: CASSLAGTGKNEQYF. CDR3 nucleotide sequence: TGTGCCAGCAGCTTGGCCGGCACAGGGAAGAACGAGCAGTACTTC.

The chain joins TRBV7-2 to TRBJ2-7, with no clear D. The CDR3 extends over 15 amino acids. Per the germline V gene, CDR1 is SGHTA and CDR2 is FQGNSA. V lost 2 bases, J lost 7 bases, and 18 bases lay in between. The CDR3 DNA is TGTGCCAGCAGCTTAATGGGTACGAACCCCGGGGAGCAGTACTTC. Encoded protein: CASSLMGTNPGEQYF.

V gene TRBV19 combines with J gene TRBJ2-7; 7 bases align to TRBD1. V lost 10 bases, J lost 5 bases, and 11 bases stayed unmatched. The germline V gene encodes CDR1 LNHDA and CDR2 SQIVND (reference sequence). This CDR3 is 13 amino acids long. CDR3 DNA sequence: TGTGCCATCGGACGGGGAGACAGGGACGAGCAGTACTTC. This gives the protein CAIGRGDRDEQYF.

This rearrangement joins TRBV16 to TRBJ1-2, with 7 bases identical to TRBD1. The CDR3 is 13 residues long. In germline, CDR1 is KGHSY, CDR2 FQNENV. With V trimmed by 4 bases and J by 4 bases, 3 bases remained unmatched. DNA for the CDR3: TGTGCCAGCAGCCCCGGACAGGTCTATGGCTACACCTTC. As protein: CASSPGQVYGYTF.